This TCR beta chain appears in the sequencing data of a study of blood T cell repertoires in COVID-19. Background on the study: Sample material is recorded as cDNA or gDNA derived from T cells, B-cell-depleted T cells, or PBMCs.

The V gene's germline CDR1 is LNHDA and CDR2 SQIVND (reference sequence). The CDR3 has 16 residues. With V trimmed by 9 bases and J by 5 bases, 14 bases remained unmatched. Repertoires were generated with immunoSEQ multiplex PCR, while TCRdb's copy carries only in-frame clones and drops some. This repertoire shows about 120,000 clones, over 70% found once; its top ten account for around 1.5%. Material: peripheral blood. The TCR comes from a man aged 45-60 years with acute or convalescent COVID-19. This sequence joins TRBV19 and TRBJ2-2; 8 bases are a match to TRBD2. The CDR3 DNA follows: TGTGCCAGCAACAAGAGGGGTGCGGGGGGTACCGGGGAGCTGTTTTTT. Encoded protein: CASNKRGAGGTGELFF.